These 30 T cell receptor beta chains were all obtained from the same sample, sequenced in a study of OX40 agonist ivuxolimab in advanced cancers. Measured with immunoSEQ multiplex PCR; TCRdb has only the in-frame clones, and not every one. The sample holds about 16,000 clones; about 82% are singletons and the top ten take about 0.68%. Sequenced material: CD4+ or CD8+ T cells sorted from blood, taken in a trial of the OX40 agonist ivuxolimab. The receptors stem from an adult with an advanced solid tumor such as melanoma, head and neck, liver or kidney cancer.

The chain employs TRBV18 and TRBJ1-1, with D possibly TRBD1 on 5 matching bases. Germline assignment: CDR1 KGHSH and CDR2 LQKENI. The CDR3 is 14 residues long. Trimming pared 0 bases from V and 9 bases from J, leaving 14 bases between. The CDR3 protein is CASSPPGRVMKAFF. The CDR3 nucleotides read TGTGCCAGCTCACCACCGGGCAGGGTGATGAAAGCTTTCTTT.

This rearrangement joins TRBV6-1 to TRBJ2-3, with 8 positions matching TRBD1. Germline V CDR1 and CDR2: MNHNS, SASEGT. This CDR3 is 14 amino acids long. V lost 8 bases to trimming and J lost 1 base; unmatched junction nucleotides: 5. CDR3 DNA: TGTGCCAGCTCACCGGGACAGGGCACAGATACGCAGTATTTT. Translated: CASSPGQGTDTQYF.

The chain employs TRBV2 and TRBJ2-1, with D possibly matching TRBD1 (6 bases). The ends were cut back, 1 base at V and 5 bases at J, with 12 bases in the middle. This CDR3 comprises 15 residues. CDR1 SNHLY and CDR2 FYNNEI come from the germline V gene. CDR3 nucleotides: TGTGCCAGCAGTGAAGTAAGGGGGAATGACAATGAGCAGTTCTTC. This encodes CASSEVRGNDNEQFF. The whole variable domain, remainder taken from reference TRBV2 and TRBJ2-1, is EPEVTQTPSHQVTQMGQEVILRCVPISNHLYFYWYRQILGQKVEFLVSFYNNEISEKSEIFDDQFSVERPDGSNFTLKIRSTKLEDSAMYFCASSEVRGNDNEQFFGPGTRLTVL.

The rearrangement links TRBV5-1 to TRBJ1-2; 7 nucleotides agree with TRBD1. The CDR3 covers 15 residues. The V gene's germline CDR1 is SGHRS and CDR2 YFSETQ. Germline trimming cut 4 bases from V and 3 bases from J; bases unmatched to any gene: 9. The CDR3 DNA reads as TGCGCCAGCAGCCCGATGGGACAGCCTGACTATGGCTACACCTTC. It translates to CASSPMGQPDYGYTF.

The genes are TRBV9 and TRBJ1-1; D gene ambiguous. The CDR3 contains 14 residues. V gave up 4 bases and J gave up 6 bases, with 16 bases separating them. Germline CDR1 SGDLS, CDR2 YYNGEE. This chain's CDR3 is CASSPNPRRSEAFF. The CDR3 DNA sequence: TGTGCCAGCAGCCCTAACCCCAGGAGGTCTGAAGCTTTCTTT.

The chain couples TRBV6-5 to TRBJ1-1, with D possibly being TRBD1 (5 bases). The CDR3 is 13 residues long. The germline CDR1 and CDR2 sequences are MNHEY and SVGAGI. Trimming cost V 7 bases and J 6 bases, with 15 bases left between them. CDR3 amino acids: CASTATGDAEAFF. The CDR3 DNA reads as TGTGCCAGCACCGCGACCGGGGACGCTGAAGCTTTCTTT.

This sequence joins TRBV29-1 and TRBJ2-1; TRBD1 matches 9 bases. The V and J ends lost 3 bases and 8 bases, in that order; junction bases with no gene match: 2. In germline, CDR1 is SQVTM, CDR2 ANQGSEA. CDR3 length: 12 residues. CDR3 DNA: TGCAGCGTTGAGCGGGACAGGGATGAGCAGTTCTTC. Translating gives CSVERDRDEQFF.

The gene calls are TRBV5-1 and TRBJ2-1; 12 bases line up with TRBD2. The V segment lost 4 bases and the J segment 7 bases; nucleotides outside the gene matches: 6. This CDR3 comprises 15 residues. Germline V gene data show CDR1 as SGHRS and CDR2 as YFSETQ. DNA for the CDR3: TGCGCCAGCAGCCCCGGACTAGCGGGGAATAATGAGCAGTTCTTC. It translates to CASSPGLAGNNEQFF.

The chain combines TRBV6-6 with TRBJ2-4; TRBD2 agrees at 7 bases. V shed 7 bases, J shed 6 bases, and the junction held 3 bases outside the gene matches. Germline CDR1 reads MNHNY; CDR2 reads SVGAGI (reference sequence). This CDR3 is 12 amino acids long. This chain's CDR3 is CASTSGTNIQYF. The CDR3 DNA sequence: TGTGCCAGCACGAGCGGGACAAACATTCAGTACTTC.

The gene calls are TRBV11-1 and TRBJ1-1; D not certain. The germline V gene encodes CDR1 SGHAT and CDR2 FQDESV (reference sequence). V lost 2 bases to trimming and J lost 0 bases, with 16 bases between them. CDR3 length: 17 residues. Here the CDR3 DNA reads TGTGCCAGCAGCTTATTTACTAACAGTTGGCTGAACACTGAAGCTTTCTTT. Amino acid sequence: CASSLFTNSWLNTEAFF.

This chain links TRBV9 with TRBJ1-3; D gene uncertain. The CDR3 totals 14 residues. Germline V gene sequence: CDR1 SGDLS, CDR2 YYNGEE. The V gene lost 0 bases and the J gene lost 0 bases, with 4 bases spanning the gap. The CDR3 loop reads CASSVGSSGNTIYF. The CDR3 bases are TGTGCCAGCAGCGTAGGAAGCTCTGGAAACACCATATATTTT.

V and J are TRBV9 and TRBJ2-1; D is perhaps TRBD2 (6 bases). Per the germline V gene, CDR1 is SGDLS and CDR2 is YYNGEE. The CDR3 is 15 amino acids. Trimming took 0 bases from V and 6 from J, leaving 13 bases between them. The CDR3 bases are TGTGCCAGCAGCGTAGGTGTCCGGGGGACCAATGAGCAGTTCTTC. This gives the protein CASSVGVRGTNEQFF.

The chain employs TRBV20-1 and TRBJ2-3; 7 bases are shared with TRBD2. The CDR3 contains 10 residues. The V segment lost 6 bases and the J segment 6 bases; nucleotides outside the gene matches: 0. Germline CDR1 and CDR2: DFQATT and SNEGSKA (reference sequence). The CDR3 DNA sequence: TGCAGTGCACTAGCGGATACGCAGTATTTT. It translates to CSALADTQYF.

This chain connects TRBV29-1 to TRBJ1-2, with no clear D. Germline V CDR1 and CDR2: SQVTM, ANQGSEA. The V end was cut by 3 bases, the J end by 8 bases, with 13 bases between. The CDR3 spans 12 residues. The CDR3 region has the DNA TGCAGCGTTGAGCTAGGAATGGAGGGCTACACCTTC. The encoded protein is CSVELGMEGYTF.

J is TRBJ2-5 and V is TRBV5-4; D may be TRBD2 (6 bases). This CDR3 is 15 amino acids long. The ends were cut back, 4 bases at V and 1 base at J, with 14 bases in the middle. Germline CDR1 reads SGHNT; CDR2 reads YYREEE (reference sequence). The CDR3 region has the DNA TGTGCCAGCAGCCTAGGTGGAGGGCGCCAAGAGACCCAGTACTTC. Amino acid sequence: CASSLGGGRQETQYF. The entire variable domain, with the rest obtained from reference TRBV5-4 and TRBJ2-5, is as follows: ETGVTQSPTHLIKTRGQQVTLRCSSQSGHNTVSWYQQALGQGPQFIFQYYREEENGRGNFPPRFSGLQFPNYSSELNVNALELDDSALYLCASSLGGGRQETQYFGPGTRLLVL.

This chain links TRBV21-1 with TRBJ2-4; the table's D gene call, TRBD2, was not cross checked with the DNA. TRBV21-1 is a listed pseudogene. CDR3 length: 16 residues. The chain's CDR3 is CASSTSGGGAKNIQYF. In DNA, the CDR3 is TGTGCCAGCAGCACCTCCGGTGGGGGGGCCAAAAACATTCAGTACTTC.

This clone was seen a few times. The V and J genes are TRBV6-5 and TRBJ1-5, with a weak D call TRBD1 (6 bases). CDR3 length equals 13 residues. Deletions cut 6 bases from V and 5 bases from J, with 11 bases between. Germline CDR1 and CDR2: MNHEY and SVGAGI. The CDR3 bases are TGTGCCAGCAGCACCTCAGGGGATCAGCCCCAGCATTTT. Protein: CASSTSGDQPQHF.

This clone was detected only once. The V call is TRBV28, the J call TRBJ1-2, with 7 positions matching TRBD1. CDR3 length equals 16 residues. V lost 5 bases and J lost 0; bases outside the gene matches: 9. CDR1 and CDR2 (germline): MDHEN, SYDVKM. The CDR3, as DNA: TGTGCCAGCAGTCCGCTGGGGACAGAAGCTAACTATGGCTACACCTTC. Its protein is CASSPLGTEANYGYTF.

The chain couples TRBV15 to TRBJ1-1, with no clear D. The germline V gene has CDR1 LNHNV and CDR2 YYDKDF (reference sequence). V was pared by 0 bases and J by 4 bases, with 9 bases between. This CDR3 is 14 amino acids long. CDR3 region: CATSRDWGSTEAFF. The CDR3 nucleotides are TGTGCCACCAGCAGAGATTGGGGATCCACTGAAGCTTTCTTT. Supplemented by reference TRBV15 and TRBJ1-1, the full variable domain reads DAMVIQNPRYQVTQFGKPVTLSCSQTLNHNVMYWYQQKSSQAPKLLFHYYDKDFNNEADTPDNFQSRRPNTSFCFLDIRSPGLGDTAMYLCATSRDWGSTEAFFGQGTRLTVV.

The genes are TRBV11-2 and TRBJ1-2; D ambiguous. V gave up 0 bases and J gave up 4 bases, with 3 bases separating them. Per the germline V gene, CDR1 is SGHAT and CDR2 is FQNNGV. The CDR3 loop spans 12 amino acids. The CDR3 reads CASSLDGYGYTF. The CDR3 DNA reads as TGTGCCAGCAGCTTAGACGGCTATGGCTACACCTTC.

CDR3 sequence reads: CASSQQAGLNTDTQYF. The CDR3 DNA follows: TGTGCCAGCTCACAGCAGGCGGGACTGAACACAGATACGCAGTATTTT. This chain connects TRBV18 to TRBJ2-3; D might be TRBD2 (6 bases). V gave up 4 bases and J gave up 2 bases, with 16 bases separating them. The CDR3 is 16 amino acids. Per germline, CDR1 KGHSH and CDR2 LQKENI.

The V gene is TRBV29-1, the J gene TRBJ2-1; 8 positions agree with TRBD2. The CDR3 has 16 residues. From germline, CDR1 is SQVTM and CDR2 ANQGSEA. Unmatched junction bases numbered 11, after V lost 0 bases and J lost 7 bases. The CDR3 reads CSVEDYSGRGGNEQFF. DNA of the CDR3: TGCAGCGTTGAAGATTATTCGGGCCGGGGGGGGAATGAGCAGTTCTTC.

The chain recombines TRBV9 with TRBJ2-3; D uncertain. Germline V gene sequence: CDR1 SGDLS, CDR2 YYNGEE. Trimming removed 0 bases from V and 1 base from J, with 3 bases in between. This CDR3 is built from 13 residues. The CDR3 DNA reads TGTGCCAGCAGCGTAGGAGGCACAGATACGCAGTATTTT. It codes for CASSVGGTDTQYF.

V usage is TRBV4-1 and J usage is TRBJ1-1; TRBD1 matches 9 bases. The CDR3 totals 20 residues. The germline V gene encodes CDR1 MGHRA and CDR2 YSYEKL. Germline trimming cut 1 base from V and 4 bases from J; bases unmatched to any gene: 19. The CDR3 region has the DNA TGCGCCAGCAGCCAAGTAATGGGCAACAGGGGGCTTCTGGGTGGCACTGAAGCTTTCTTT. Translated: CASSQVMGNRGLLGGTEAFF.

The rearrangement links TRBV4-1 to TRBJ1-6, with a weak D call TRBD1 (5 bases). Germline CDR1 MGHRA, CDR2 YSYEKL. The CDR3 extends over 15 amino acids. V lost 3 bases to trimming and J lost 12 bases, with 18 bases between them. Here the CDR3 DNA reads TGCGCCAGCAGCCAGGGAGGACTGGGGGGTGTACCCCTCCACTTT. Its translation is CASSQGGLGGVPLHF.

The gene calls are TRBV19 and TRBJ1-1, with 9 bases fitting TRBD1. CDR1 LNHDA and CDR2 SQIVND come from the germline V gene (reference sequence). V lost 7 bases and J lost 4; bases outside the gene matches: 13. The CDR3 totals 16 residues. The CDR3 nucleotides read TGTGCCAGTAACGTAGGGACAGGGTATGGGAGCACTGAAGCTTTCTTT. Translation: CASNVGTGYGSTEAFF.

The chain couples TRBV18 to TRBJ1-1; D is unclear. The V gene lost 3 bases and the J gene lost 7 bases, with 12 bases spanning the gap. The CDR3 covers 13 residues. Per the germline V gene, CDR1 is KGHSH and CDR2 is LQKENI. CDR3 sequence: CASSPTRQVEAFF. Here the CDR3 DNA reads TGTGCCAGCTCACCGACGAGGCAGGTTGAAGCTTTCTTT.

This clone was seen a few times. This rearrangement joins TRBV6-1 to TRBJ2-7; D gene ambiguous. Per germline, CDR1 MNHNS and CDR2 SASEGT. CDR3 length equals 12 residues. The V end lost 2 bases, the J end lost 4 bases, and 6 bases lay between the germline ends. Here the CDR3 reads CASSEIGYEQYF. The CDR3 DNA reads TGTGCCAGCAGTGAAATCGGTTACGAGCAGTACTTC.

The J gene is TRBJ1-2, the V gene TRBV6-1; the D is unclear. The CDR3 extends over 12 amino acids. Germline loops: CDR1 MNHNS, CDR2 SASEGT. V gave up 7 bases and J gave up 5 bases, with 11 bases separating them. The CDR3 loop is CASKDRNYGYTF. CDR3 bases: TGTGCCAGCAAAGACCGAAATTATGGCTACACCTTC.

V gene TRBV11-2 combines with J gene TRBJ2-2; D is possibly TRBD2 (6 bases). Germline values: CDR1 SGHAT, CDR2 FQNNGV. The CDR3 is 15 residues long. V was cut by 1 base and J by 6 bases, with 12 bases left in between. In nucleotides, the CDR3 is TGTGCCAGCAGCTTAGGGGCGGGATTAGCCGGGGAGCTGTTTTTT. This gives the protein CASSLGAGLAGELFF. Full variable domain (rest looked up from reference TRBV11-2 and TRBJ2-2): EAGVAQSPRYKIIEKRQSVAFWCNPISGHATLYWYQQILGQGPKLLIQFQNNGVVDDSQLPKDRFSAERLKGVDSTLKIQPAKLEDSAVYLCASSLGAGLAGELFFGEGSRLTVL.